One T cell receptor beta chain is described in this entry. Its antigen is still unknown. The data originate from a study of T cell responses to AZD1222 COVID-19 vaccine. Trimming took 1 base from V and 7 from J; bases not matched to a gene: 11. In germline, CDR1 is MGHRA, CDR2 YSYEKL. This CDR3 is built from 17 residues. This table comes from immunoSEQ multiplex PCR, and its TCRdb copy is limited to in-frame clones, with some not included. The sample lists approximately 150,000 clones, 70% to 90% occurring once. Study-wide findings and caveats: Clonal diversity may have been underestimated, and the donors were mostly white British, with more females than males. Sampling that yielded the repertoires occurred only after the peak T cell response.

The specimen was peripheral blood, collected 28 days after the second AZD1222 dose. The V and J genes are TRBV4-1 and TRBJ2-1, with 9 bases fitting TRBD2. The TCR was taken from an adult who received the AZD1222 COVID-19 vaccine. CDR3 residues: CASSQGPPAGGRNEQFF. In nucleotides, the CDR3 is TGCGCCAGCAGCCAAGGTCCCCCAGCGGGGGGCAGGAATGAGCAGTTCTTC.